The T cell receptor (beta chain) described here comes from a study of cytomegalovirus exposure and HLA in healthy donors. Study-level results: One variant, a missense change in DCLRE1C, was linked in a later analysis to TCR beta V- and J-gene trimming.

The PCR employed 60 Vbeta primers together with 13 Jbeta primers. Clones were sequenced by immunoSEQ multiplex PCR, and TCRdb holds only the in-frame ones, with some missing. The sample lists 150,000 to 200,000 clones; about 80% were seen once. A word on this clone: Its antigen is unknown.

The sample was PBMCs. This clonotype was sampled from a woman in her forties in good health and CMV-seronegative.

The CDR3 DNA sequence: TGCGCCAGCAGCGTTGCCGGGACTAGCGGGAGTACTGAGTTCTTC. Its translation: CASSVAGTSGSTEFF. This sequence joins TRBV5-1 and TRBJ2-1; 14 nucleotides align to TRBD2. After removal of 4 bases from V and 14 bases from J, the junction contained 11 bases not matched to a gene. CDR3 length: 15 residues. Germline loops: CDR1 SGHRS, CDR2 YFSETQ.